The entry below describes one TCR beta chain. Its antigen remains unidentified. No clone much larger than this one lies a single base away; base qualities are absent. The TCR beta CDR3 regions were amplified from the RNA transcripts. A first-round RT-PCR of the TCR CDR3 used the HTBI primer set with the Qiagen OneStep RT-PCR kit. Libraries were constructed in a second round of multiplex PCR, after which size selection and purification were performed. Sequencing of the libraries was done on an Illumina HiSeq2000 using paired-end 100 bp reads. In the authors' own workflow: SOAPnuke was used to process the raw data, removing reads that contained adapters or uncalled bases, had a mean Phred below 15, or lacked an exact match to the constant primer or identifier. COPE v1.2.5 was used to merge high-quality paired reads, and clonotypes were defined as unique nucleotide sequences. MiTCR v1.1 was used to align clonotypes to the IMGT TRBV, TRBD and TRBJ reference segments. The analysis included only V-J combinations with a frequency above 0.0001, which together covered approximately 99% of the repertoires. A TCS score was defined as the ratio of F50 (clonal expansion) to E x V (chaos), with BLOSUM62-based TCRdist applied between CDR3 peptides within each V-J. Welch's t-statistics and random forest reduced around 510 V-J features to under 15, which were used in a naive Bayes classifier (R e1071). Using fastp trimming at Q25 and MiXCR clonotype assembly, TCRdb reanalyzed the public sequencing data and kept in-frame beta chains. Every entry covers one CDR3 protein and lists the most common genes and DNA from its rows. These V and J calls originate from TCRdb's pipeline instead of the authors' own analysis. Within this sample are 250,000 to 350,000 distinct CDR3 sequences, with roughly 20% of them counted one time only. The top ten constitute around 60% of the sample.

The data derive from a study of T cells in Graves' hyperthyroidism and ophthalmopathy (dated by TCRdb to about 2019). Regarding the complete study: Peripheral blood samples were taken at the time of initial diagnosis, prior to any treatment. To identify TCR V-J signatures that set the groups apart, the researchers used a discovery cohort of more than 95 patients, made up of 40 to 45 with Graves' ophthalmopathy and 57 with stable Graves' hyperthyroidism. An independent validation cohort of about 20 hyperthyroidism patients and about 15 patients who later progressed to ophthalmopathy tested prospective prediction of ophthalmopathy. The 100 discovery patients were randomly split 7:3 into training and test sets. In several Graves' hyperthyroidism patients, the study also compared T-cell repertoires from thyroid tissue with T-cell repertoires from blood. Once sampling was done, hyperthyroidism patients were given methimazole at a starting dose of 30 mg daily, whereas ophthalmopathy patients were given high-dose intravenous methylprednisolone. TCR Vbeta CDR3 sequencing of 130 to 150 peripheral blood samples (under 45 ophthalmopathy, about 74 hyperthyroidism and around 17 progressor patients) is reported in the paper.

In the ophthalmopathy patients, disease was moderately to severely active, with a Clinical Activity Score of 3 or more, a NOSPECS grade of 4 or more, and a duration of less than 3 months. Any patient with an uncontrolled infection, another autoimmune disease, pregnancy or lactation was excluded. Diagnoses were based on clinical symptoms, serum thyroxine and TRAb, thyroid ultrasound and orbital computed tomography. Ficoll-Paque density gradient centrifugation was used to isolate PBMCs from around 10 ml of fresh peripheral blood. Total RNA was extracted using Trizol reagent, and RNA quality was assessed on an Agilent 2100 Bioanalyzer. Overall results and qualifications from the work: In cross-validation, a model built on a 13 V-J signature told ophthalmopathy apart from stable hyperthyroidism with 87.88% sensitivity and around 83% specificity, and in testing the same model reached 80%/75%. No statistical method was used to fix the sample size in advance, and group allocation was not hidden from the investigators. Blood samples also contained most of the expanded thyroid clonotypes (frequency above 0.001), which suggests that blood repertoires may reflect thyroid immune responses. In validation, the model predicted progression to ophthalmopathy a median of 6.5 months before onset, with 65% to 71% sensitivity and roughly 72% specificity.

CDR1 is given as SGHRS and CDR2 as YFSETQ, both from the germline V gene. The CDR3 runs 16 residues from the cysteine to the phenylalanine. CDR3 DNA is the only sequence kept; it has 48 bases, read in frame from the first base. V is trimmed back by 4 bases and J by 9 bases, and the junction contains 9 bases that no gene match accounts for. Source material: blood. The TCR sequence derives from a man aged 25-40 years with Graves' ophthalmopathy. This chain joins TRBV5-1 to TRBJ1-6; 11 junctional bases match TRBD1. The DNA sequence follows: TGCGCCAGCAGCCCCCGGGACAGGGGGGCCAGTTCACCCCTCCACTTT. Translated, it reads CASSPRDRGASSPLHF. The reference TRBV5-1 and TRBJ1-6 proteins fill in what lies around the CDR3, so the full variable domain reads KAGVTQTPRYLIKTRGQQVTLSCSPISGHRSVSWYQQTPGQGLQFLFEYFSETQRNKGNFPGRFSGRQFSNSRSEMNVSTLELGDSALYLCASSPRDRGASSPLHFGNGTRLTVT.